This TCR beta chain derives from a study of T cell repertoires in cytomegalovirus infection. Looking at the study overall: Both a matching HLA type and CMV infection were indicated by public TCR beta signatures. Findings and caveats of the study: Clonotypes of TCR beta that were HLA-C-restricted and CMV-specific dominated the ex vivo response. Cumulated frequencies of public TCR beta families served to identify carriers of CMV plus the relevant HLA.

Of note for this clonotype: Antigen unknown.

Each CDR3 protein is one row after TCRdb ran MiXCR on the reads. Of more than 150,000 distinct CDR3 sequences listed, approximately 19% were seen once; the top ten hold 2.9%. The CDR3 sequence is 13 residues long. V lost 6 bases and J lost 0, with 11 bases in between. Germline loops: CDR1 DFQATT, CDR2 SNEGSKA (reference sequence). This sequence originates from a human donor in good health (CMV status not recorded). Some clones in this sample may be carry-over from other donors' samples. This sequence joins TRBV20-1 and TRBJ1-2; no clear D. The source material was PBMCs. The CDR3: CSAKRNTNYGYTF. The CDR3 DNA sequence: TGCAGTGCAAAACGGAATACTAACTATGGCTACACCTTC.